This TCR beta chain was recorded in a study of shared clonotypes between healthy human individuals. Within Nashville, Tennessee resided all donors, each a Caucasian adult. It was into CD45RA+ naive and CD45RA-negative memory subsets that the CD4+ cells were split. Running of the assay took place at deep level. TCRdb keeps only in-frame clones here, not all; method: immunoSEQ multiplex PCR. The data show 600,000 to 750,000 clones, roughly two thirds seen once. The CDR3 consists of 13 residues. V was pared by 5 bases and J by 3 bases, with 11 bases between. CDR1 and CDR2 (germline): MDHEN, SYDVKM. J is TRBJ2-7 and V is TRBV28; a weak D match, TRBD1 (5 bases). The source material was memory CD4+ T cells sorted from blood. The subset here: CD45RA-negative fraction. The sequence came from a woman in her 30s in good health. The CDR3 loop is CASSKGKVYEQYF. The DNA of the CDR3 is TGTGCCAGCAGTAAGGGGAAAGTCTACGAGCAGTACTTC.